This is a list of T cell receptor beta chains from one sample in a study of OX40 agonist ivuxolimab in advanced cancers. The table came from immunoSEQ multiplex PCR; TCRdb's copy has only in-frame clones and leaves some out. The sample has over 15,000 clones; approximately 80% are singletons. The material sequenced was CD4+ or CD8+ T cells sorted from blood, taken in a trial of the OX40 agonist ivuxolimab. All receptors come from an adult with an advanced solid tumor such as melanoma, head and neck, liver or kidney cancer. CDR3s include the opening cysteine and the closing phenylalanine or tryptophan. D genes are given only for firm matches. Some rows mark clone size as missing; the rest say once, few, many or name a class of expanded clone.

abundance	j_gene	v_gene	d_gene	CDR3aa	CDR3nt
.	TRBJ2-7	TRBV10-3	.	CAISPRGDLYEQYF	TGTGCCATCAGTCCAAGGGGGGATCTATACGAGCAGTACTTC
.	TRBJ2-7	TRBV27	.	CASSRSGFSYEQYF	TGTGCCAGCAGTAGGTCTGGATTCTCCTACGAGCAGTACTTC
.	TRBJ2-1	TRBV7-2	.	CASSSGTEQFF	TGTGCCAGCAGTTCGGGAACTGAGCAGTTCTTC
once	TRBJ2-7	TRBV12-2	.	CASRPGGIRGRGEIYEQYF	TGTGCAAGTCGCCCTGGAGGGATCAGGGGGCGCGGGGAAATCTACGAGCAGTACTTC
.	TRBJ2-2	TRBV30	.	CAWRILAANTGELFF	TGTGCCTGGAGGATCTTGGCGGCGAACACCGGGGAGCTGTTTTTT
.	TRBJ2-3	TRBV27	TRBD2	CASSLRLAGVDTQYF	TGTGCCAGCAGTTTGAGGCTAGCGGGAGTAGATACGCAGTATTTT
.	TRBJ1-6	TRBV7-3	.	CASSLTGHSSPLHF	TGTGCCAGCAGCTTAACCGGACACAGTTCACCCCTCCACTTT
few	TRBJ1-2	TRBV18	.	CASSRDRIFYGYTF	TGTGCCAGCTCACGAGACAGGATTTTCTATGGCTACACCTTC
.	TRBJ2-7	TRBV7-3	TRBD1	CASSRDRSYEQYF	TGTGCCAGCAGCCGGGACAGGAGCTACGAGCAGTACTTC
.	TRBJ1-6	TRBV9	TRBD1	CASTSDRGNSPLHF	TGTGCCAGCACCTCCGACAGGGGCAATTCACCCCTCCACTTT
.	TRBJ2-3	TRBV6-4	.	CASSDSLADTQYF	TGTGCCAGCAGTGACTCGCTCGCAGATACGCAGTATTTT
few	TRBJ2-3	TRBV7-2	TRBD1	CASRNTLQGSTDTQYF	TGTGCCAGCAGAAACACTTTACAGGGGAGCACAGATACGCAGTATTTT
.	TRBJ2-6	TRBV19	TRBD1	CASSIHPGQGAPGANVLTF	TGTGCCAGTAGTATACATCCCGGACAGGGGGCGCCGGGGGCCAACGTCCTGACTTTC
.	TRBJ2-5	TRBV7-6	.	CASSLGGAGQETQYF	TGTGCCAGCAGCTTAGGGGGGGCGGGCCAAGAGACCCAGTACTTC
.	TRBJ2-7	TRBV7-6	TRBD1	CASSLGDRGTSYEQYF	TGTGCCAGCAGCTTAGGGGACAGGGGCACCTCCTACGAGCAGTACTTC
.	TRBJ2-1	TRBV4-3	.	CASSQEEGGGYHNEQFF	TGCGCCAGCAGCCAAGAGGAAGGAGGGGGGTACCACAATGAGCAGTTCTTC
.	TRBJ2-1	TRBV5-1	TRBD2	CASSLRLAGNNEQFF	TGCGCCAGCAGCCTAAGACTAGCGGGGAACAATGAGCAGTTCTTC
.	TRBJ2-7	TRBV10-2	.	CASSEGGFYEQYF	TGCGCCAGCAGTGAGGGGGGGTTCTACGAGCAGTACTTC
.	TRBJ2-5	TRBV28	.	CASSSGPAQETQYF	TGTGCCAGCAGTTCCGGACCAGCTCAAGAGACCCAGTACTTC
.	TRBJ2-4	TRBV7-3	TRBD1	CASSTGTGKNIQYF	TGTGCCAGCAGCACAGGGACAGGGAAAAACATTCAGTACTTC
.	TRBJ1-1	TRBV11-2	TRBD1	CASSLTGRTEAFF	TGTGCCAGCAGCTTGACAGGGAGGACTGAAGCTTTCTTT
.	TRBJ2-6	TRBV27	.	CASSQASGANVLTF	TGTGCCAGCAGCCAAGCCTCTGGGGCCAACGTCCTGACTTTC
.	TRBJ1-2	TRBV7-2	.	CASSLGSDGYTF	TGTGCCAGCAGCCTAGGTAGTGATGGCTACACCTTC
.	TRBJ2-1	TRBV9	.	CASSVAAYNEQFF	TGTGCCAGCAGCGTTGCGGCCTACAATGAGCAGTTCTTC
.	TRBJ2-2	TRBV7-3	.	CASSLNSRRGSAGELFF	TGTGCCAGCAGCTTAAATAGTCGTAGGGGTTCGGCCGGGGAGCTGTTTTTT
.	TRBJ1-4	TRBV7-2	TRBD1	CASSLGDRGGEKLFF	TGTGCCAGCAGCTTAGGGGACAGGGGAGGGGAAAAACTGTTTTTT
.	TRBJ1-5	TRBV19	.	CASSIKSGGDNQPQHF	TGTGCCAGTAGTATAAAATCAGGAGGGGACAATCAGCCCCAGCATTTT
.	TRBJ2-3	TRBV30	.	CASRRDTQYF	TGTGCCTCCCGAAGGGATACGCAGTATTTT
.	TRBJ2-2	TRBV9	.	CASSHQSGPNTGELFF	TGTGCCAGCAGCCACCAAAGCGGACCGAACACCGGGGAGCTGTTTTTT
.	TRBJ2-1	TRBV6-1	.	CASSERDPRNEQFF	TGTGCCAGCAGTGAACGGGACCCCCGGAATGAGCAGTTCTTC
.	TRBJ1-5	TRBV5-4	.	CASSLWGADQPQHF	TGTGCCAGCAGCTTGTGGGGGGCAGATCAGCCCCAGCATTTT
few	TRBJ2-1	TRBV9	.	CASSVAGAEYNEQFF	TGTGCCAGCAGCGTAGCGGGGGCCGAGTACAATGAGCAGTTCTTC
.	TRBJ1-2	TRBV6-4	TRBD1	CASSQAPGGVDGYTF	TGTGCCAGCAGTCAAGCTCCAGGGGGCGTTGATGGCTACACCTTC
.	TRBJ2-7	TRBV18	TRBD1	CASSPQKGRGLNEQYF	TGTGCCAGCTCACCACAAAAGGGCAGGGGGCTCAACGAGCAGTACTTC
few	TRBJ2-7	TRBV19	TRBD1	CASSIPGQGSHEQYF	TGTGCCAGTAGTATTCCCGGACAGGGGTCCCACGAGCAGTACTTC
.	TRBJ1-5	TRBV30	.	CAWIGEGNQPQHF	TGTGCCTGGATTGGGGAGGGCAATCAGCCCCAGCATTTT
.	TRBJ1-5	TRBV21-1	.	CASSKGAGGNQPQHF	TGTGCCAGCAGCAAAGGGGCAGGGGGCAATCAGCCCCAGCATTTT